This entry features one T cell receptor beta chain sequence. What it recognizes is unknown. CDR1 is SNHLY and CDR2 is FYNNEI in the germline V gene. This CDR3 has 13 residues. V shed 7 bases and J 1 base; nucleotides not matched to a gene: 3. This entry belongs to a study of cytomegalovirus exposure and HLA in healthy donors. Study results and limitations: The classifier reportedly diagnosed cytomegalovirus status with high specificity and sensitivity. Many donors shared some public TCRs, even though most TCR sequences were rare. Some 150 TCR beta chains were listed as cytomegalovirus-associated.

The PCR had 60 Vbeta and 13 Jbeta primers. Data came from immunoSEQ multiplex PCR; TCRdb stores just in-frame clones and leaves some out. The sample carries tens of thousands of clones, approximately 76% recorded once. The sequenced material came from PBMCs. The sequence was collected from a man aged 25 to 40 in good health and CMV-seropositive. J is TRBJ2-7 and V is TRBV2, with TRBD1 matching 8 bases. The CDR3 is CASNGQGSYEQYF. CDR3 nucleotide sequence: TGTGCCAGCAACGGACAGGGATCCTACGAGCAGTACTTC.